This record looks at one T cell receptor (beta chain) sequence and its context. The antigen remains undetermined. The entry originates in a study of OX40 agonist ivuxolimab in advanced cancers. Study-wide context: Those enrolled were about 82% male, with a mean age of around 60 years and ages from 23 to 79. Findings of the study overall: Compared with CD4+, CD8+ T cells on average had more expanded clones. Certain nonresponding patients likewise had low normalized T-cell clonal expansion. Researchers did not establish what antigens the expanded peripheral T cells target.

The method was immunoSEQ multiplex PCR; TCRdb's version includes in-frame clones alone and lacks a portion of them. The sample contains 75,000 to 95,000 clones, roughly four fifths of which appear only once. Germline V gene sequence: CDR1 MNHEY, CDR2 SVGAGI. This CDR3 region has 13 residues. The V and J ends lost 10 bases and 3 bases respectively, with 14 bases between them. Sample: CD4+ or CD8+ T cells sorted from blood, taken in a trial of the OX40 agonist ivuxolimab. The chain employs TRBV6-5 and TRBJ2-3; tentative D call: TRBD1 (6 bases). The clonotype was recovered from an adult with an advanced solid tumor such as melanoma, head and neck, liver or kidney cancer. This CDR3 is CATGQGTTDTQYF. The CDR3 DNA reads TGTGCCACGGGGCAGGGGACAACAGATACGCAGTATTTT.